A selection of T cell receptor beta chains follows, all from one sample in a study of T cell changes during pregnancy in multiple sclerosis. Produced via immunoSEQ multiplex PCR; TCRdb's table is partial and in-frame only. The sample consists of tens of thousands of clones, roughly nine tenths of them appearing once. The specimen comprised peripheral blood, sampled in the first trimester of pregnancy. Receptor source: a female donor with multiple sclerosis, enrolled in a pregnancy study. CDR3s include the opening cysteine and the closing phenylalanine or tryptophan. D genes are given only for firm matches. Expanded clones are given a class, and other clones once, few, many or no size at all.

size: NA; D: NA; V: TRBV9; J: TRBJ2-3; CDR3: CASSAQQGVSTDTQYF; DNA: TGTGCCAGCAGCGCCCAACAGGGCGTTAGCACAGATACGCAGTATTTT
size: NA; D: NA; V: TRBV4-1; J: TRBJ2-1; CDR3: CASSQILNEQFF; DNA: TGCGCCAGCAGCCAAATTCTGAATGAGCAGTTCTTC
size: NA; D: TRBD2; V: TRBV29-1; J: TRBJ2-7; CDR3: CSVAGLAGREQYF; DNA: TGCAGCGTCGCCGGACTAGCGGGAAGGGAGCAGTACTTC
size: NA; D: TRBD1; V: TRBV2; J: TRBJ2-7; CDR3: CASSIWDRVAYEQYF; DNA: TGTGCCAGCAGTATCTGGGACAGAGTTGCCTACGAGCAGTACTTC
size: NA; D: NA; V: TRBV4-3; J: TRBJ1-2; CDR3: CASSQDGGTAVYGYTF; DNA: TGCGCCAGCAGCCAAGACGGCGGGACCGCCGTGTATGGCTACACCTTC
size: once; D: NA; V: TRBV7-9; J: TRBJ2-1; CDR3: CAGIEGNYNEQFF; DNA: TGTGCCGGTATAGAGGGCAACTACAATGAGCAGTTCTTC
size: once; D: NA; V: TRBV19; J: TRBJ2-2; CDR3: CASRERVGELFF; DNA: TGTGCCAGTAGGGAGCGGGTCGGGGAGCTGTTTTTT
size: NA; D: TRBD1; V: TRBV5-1; J: TRBJ1-3; CDR3: CASSSQGSPRNTIYF; DNA: TGCGCCAGCAGCTCACAGGGGTCGCCCAGAAACACCATATATTTT
size: NA; D: NA; V: TRBV5-1; J: TRBJ2-7; CDR3: CASSLQGTYEQYF; DNA: TGCGCCAGCAGTCTCCAGGGGACCTACGAGCAGTACTTC
size: NA; D: TRBD2; V: TRBV4-2; J: TRBJ2-7; CDR3: CASSPNPGTSGRAGKAFSYEQYF; DNA: TGTGCCAGCAGCCCGAATCCCGGGACTAGCGGGAGGGCCGGGAAAGCGTTTAGCTACGAGCAGTACTTC